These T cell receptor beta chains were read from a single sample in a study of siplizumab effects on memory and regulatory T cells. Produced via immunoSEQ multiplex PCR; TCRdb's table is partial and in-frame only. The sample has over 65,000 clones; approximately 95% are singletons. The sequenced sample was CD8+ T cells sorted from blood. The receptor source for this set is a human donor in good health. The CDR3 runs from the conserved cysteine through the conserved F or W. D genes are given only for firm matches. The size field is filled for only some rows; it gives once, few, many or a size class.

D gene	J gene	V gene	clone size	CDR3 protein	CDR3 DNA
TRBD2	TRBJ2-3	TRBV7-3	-	CASSLGAGGTDTQYF	TGTGCCAGCAGCTTAGGAGCGGGGGGCACAGATACGCAGTATTTT
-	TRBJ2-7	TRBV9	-	CASSVGDGTFYEQYF	TGTGCCAGCAGCGTAGGAGACGGGACCTTCTACGAGCAGTACTTC
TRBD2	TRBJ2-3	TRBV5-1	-	CASSLNEAGVDGDTQYF	TGCGCCAGCAGCTTGAATGAAGCGGGAGTGGATGGGGATACGCAGTATTTT
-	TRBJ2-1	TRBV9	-	CASSSRQDSYNEQFF	TGTGCCAGCAGCTCCCGACAGGATTCCTACAATGAGCAGTTCTTC
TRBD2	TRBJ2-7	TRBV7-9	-	CASSDLRTSGNEYF	TGTGCCAGCAGCGACTTAAGGACTAGCGGGAATGAGTACTTC
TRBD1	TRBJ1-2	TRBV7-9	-	CASSLGTAYGYTF	TGTGCCAGCAGCTTGGGGACAGCCTATGGCTACACCTTC
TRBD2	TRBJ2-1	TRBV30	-	CAWSVLLAGSYNEQFF	TGTGCCTGGAGTGTACTACTAGCGGGATCCTACAATGAGCAGTTCTTC
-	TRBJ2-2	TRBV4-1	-	CASSQGAAGELFF	TGCGCCAGCAGCCAAGGGGCAGCCGGGGAGCTGTTTTTT
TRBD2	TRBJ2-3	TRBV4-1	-	CASSQASGSGTDTQYF	TGCGCCAGCAGCCAAGCTAGCGGGAGTGGCACAGATACGCAGTATTTT
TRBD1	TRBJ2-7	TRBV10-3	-	CATLRDSSYEQYF	TGTGCCACCCTCCGGGACAGCTCCTACGAGCAGTACTTC
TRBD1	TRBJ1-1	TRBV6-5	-	CASSLTGGPNTEAFF	TGTGCCAGCAGTTTGACAGGGGGCCCGAACACTGAAGCTTTCTTT
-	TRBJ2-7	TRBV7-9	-	CASSFVSSYEQYF	TGTGCCAGCAGCTTCGTGAGCTCCTACGAGCAGTACTTC
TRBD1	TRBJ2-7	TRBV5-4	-	CASSSGQGSYEQYF	TGTGCCAGCAGCTCCGGACAGGGTTCCTACGAGCAGTACTTC
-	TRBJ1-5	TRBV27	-	CASTATVGSDQPQHF	TGTGCCAGCACCGCTACAGTGGGCTCCGATCAGCCCCAGCATTTT
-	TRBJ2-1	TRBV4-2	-	CASSQDPPSYNEQFF	TGTGCCAGCAGCCAAGATCCCCCCTCCTACAATGAGCAGTTCTTC
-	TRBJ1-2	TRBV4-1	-	CASSQEGREGYGYTF	TGCGCCAGCAGCCAAGAGGGCAGGGAGGGCTATGGCTACACCTTC
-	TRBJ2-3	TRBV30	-	CASEASGTDTQYF	TGTGCCAGCGAGGCGTCAGGCACAGATACGCAGTATTTT
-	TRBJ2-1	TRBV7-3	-	CASSVDGYNEQFF	TGTGCCAGCAGCGTGGACGGCTACAATGAGCAGTTCTTC
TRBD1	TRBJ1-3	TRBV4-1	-	CASSQDGRGPGNTIYF	TGCGCCAGCAGCCAAGATGGCAGGGGGCCTGGAAACACCATATATTTT
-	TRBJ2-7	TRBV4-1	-	CASKDGSGPYEQYF	TGCGCCAGCAAAGATGGTAGCGGACCCTACGAGCAGTACTTC
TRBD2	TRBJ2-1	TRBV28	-	CASSLSVGLAGPEQFF	TGTGCCAGCAGTTTGTCAGTGGGACTAGCGGGCCCAGAGCAGTTCTTC
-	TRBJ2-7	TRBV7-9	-	CASSGRQGGYEQYF	TGTGCCAGCAGTGGGAGGCAGGGGGGCTACGAGCAGTACTTC
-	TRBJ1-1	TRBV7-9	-	CASLGGPVWVAFF	TGTGCCAGCCTCGGTGGACCGGTTTGGGTAGCTTTCTTT
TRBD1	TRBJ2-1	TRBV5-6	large	CASSFGTGLYEQFF	TGTGCCAGCAGCTTCGGGACAGGGTTGTATGAGCAGTTCTTC
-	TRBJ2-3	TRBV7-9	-	CASSSRDSYTQYF	TGTGCCAGCAGCTCTCGGGACTCCTATACGCAGTATTTT
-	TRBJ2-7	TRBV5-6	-	CASSLAEGGFYEQYF	TGTGCCAGCAGCTTGGCGGAGGGTGGTTTTTACGAGCAGTACTTC
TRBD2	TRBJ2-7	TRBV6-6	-	CASSYSQREGPYEQYF	TGTGCCAGCAGTTACTCGCAGCGGGAGGGCCCGTACGAGCAGTACTTC
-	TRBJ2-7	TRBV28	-	CASSFTGEQYF	TGTGCCAGCAGTTTTACGGGCGAGCAGTACTTC
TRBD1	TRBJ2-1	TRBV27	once	CASSLDRGSYNEQFF	TGTGCCAGCAGTTTAGACAGGGGCTCCTACAATGAGCAGTTCTTC
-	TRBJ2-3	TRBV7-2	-	CASNPGARGTQYF	TGTGCCAGCAACCCCGGGGCCAGGGGTACGCAGTATTTT
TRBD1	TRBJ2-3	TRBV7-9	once	CASSSMDRGPTDTQYF	TGTGCCAGCAGCTCAATGGACAGGGGGCCTACAGATACGCAGTATTTT
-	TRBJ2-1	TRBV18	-	CASSPAPGLAYNEQFF	TGTGCCAGCTCACCAGCTCCGGGACTGGCCTACAATGAGCAGTTCTTC
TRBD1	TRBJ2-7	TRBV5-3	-	CASSFRTGIGEQYF	TGTGCCAGCAGCTTCAGGACAGGGATCGGCGAGCAGTACTTC
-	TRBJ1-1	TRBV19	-	CASSIGSGKAFF	TGTGCCAGTAGTATAGGATCAGGGAAAGCTTTCTTT
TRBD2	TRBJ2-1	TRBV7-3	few	CASSQPGLAGSFYNEQFF	TGTGCCAGCAGCCAACCGGGACTAGCGGGTTCATTTTACAATGAGCAGTTCTTC
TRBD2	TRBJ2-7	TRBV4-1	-	CASSPPWAGEGPDEQYF	TGCGCCAGCAGCCCACCCTGGGCGGGGGAGGGCCCGGACGAGCAGTACTTC
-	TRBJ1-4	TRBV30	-	CAWSVRVAGEKLFF	TGTGCCTGGAGTGTTCGGGTTGCTGGTGAAAAACTGTTTTTT
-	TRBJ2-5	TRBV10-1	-	CASSARGHGIETQYF	TGCGCCAGCAGTGCGCGGGGGCACGGAATAGAGACCCAGTACTTC
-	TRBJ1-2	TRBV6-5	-	CASSQGSTRDGYTF	TGTGCCAGCAGTCAAGGTTCTACCAGAGACGGCTACACCTTC
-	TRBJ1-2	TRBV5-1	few	CASSLDTANYGYTF	TGCGCCAGCAGCTTGGACACAGCTAACTATGGCTACACCTTC
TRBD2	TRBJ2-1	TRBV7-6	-	CASSARLAGTDEQFF	TGTGCCAGCAGCGCCCGACTAGCGGGAACGGATGAGCAGTTCTTC
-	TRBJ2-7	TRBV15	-	CATSGRAPYEQYF	TGTGCCACCAGCGGGAGAGCCCCCTACGAGCAGTACTTC
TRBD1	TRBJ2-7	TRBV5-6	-	CASSFGTGDPYEQYF	TGTGCCAGCAGCTTTGGGACAGGGGACCCCTACGAGCAGTACTTC
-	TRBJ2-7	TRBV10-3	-	CASRDRDPYEQYF	TGTGCCAGCCGGGACCGCGACCCCTACGAGCAGTACTTC
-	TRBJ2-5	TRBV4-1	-	CASSQVAPGAQETQYF	TGCGCCAGCAGCCAAGTCGCCCCGGGAGCCCAAGAGACCCAGTACTTC
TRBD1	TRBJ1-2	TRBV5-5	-	CASREGDSGYGYTF	TGTGCCAGCAGGGAGGGGGACAGTGGCTATGGCTACACCTTC
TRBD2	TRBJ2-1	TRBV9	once	CASSPRASGSYNEQFF	TGTGCCAGCAGCCCCCGCGCTAGCGGGAGCTACAATGAGCAGTTCTTC
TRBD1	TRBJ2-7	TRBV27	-	CASRGDSSYEQYF	TGTGCCAGCAGGGGGGACAGCTCCTACGAGCAGTACTTC
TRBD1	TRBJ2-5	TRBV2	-	CASSGDRGPGEQYF	TGTGCCAGCAGTGGGGACAGGGGGCCAGGTGAGCAGTACTTC
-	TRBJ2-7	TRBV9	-	CASSVDGVPYEQYF	TGTGCCAGCAGCGTAGATGGGGTTCCCTACGAGCAGTACTTC
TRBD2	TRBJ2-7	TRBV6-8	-	CASSLPGEREDYEQYF	TGTGCCAGCAGCCTCCCCGGGGAGCGGGAGGACTACGAGCAGTACTTC
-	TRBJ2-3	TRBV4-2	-	CASSPRPDTQYF	TGTGCCAGCAGCCCTAGACCAGATACGCAGTATTTT
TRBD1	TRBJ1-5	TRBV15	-	CATSTTDRGHSNQPQHF	TGTGCCACCAGCACCACCGACAGGGGTCATAGCAATCAGCCCCAGCATTTT